The entry below gives a single T cell receptor (beta chain) sequence along with its context. What it binds is not known. Distinct nucleotide sequences in the sample also encode this CDR3. The V gene's germline CDR1 is MNHNS and CDR2 SASEGT. V was clipped by 1 base and J by 2 bases, with 7 bases between them. The CDR3 consists of 14 residues. This sample's treatment: some 19 received Ad26.COV2.S at low or high dose, single or two shots; five or six received placebo; per-sample allocation not given. Material that was analyzed had been drawn on day 63 after the first vaccine or placebo injection. Measured with immunoSEQ multiplex PCR; TCRdb has only the in-frame clones, and not every one. The data contain 410,000 or so clones, approximately 92% of them singletons. The data are from a study of Ad26.COV2.S vaccination and SARS-CoV-2 variants. Overall study findings and caveats: Higher spike-specific TCR breadth was found in vaccine recipients than in placebo recipients. Post-vaccination spike-specific CD8+ and CD4+ T cell responses reportedly had substantial breadth.

The receptor's source is a person between 18 and 60 years old who received the Ad26.COV2.S COVID-19 vaccine or a placebo. The specimen was peripheral blood, collected in a trial of Ad26.COV2.S vaccine versus placebo. The chain recombines TRBV6-1 with TRBJ2-3; D gene ambiguous. The CDR3 bases are TGTGCCAGCAGTGAAGGGGGTCCCACAGATACGCAGTATTTT. It translates to CASSEGGPTDTQYF.